This TCR beta chain was obtained from a study of CD8 T cells in ankylosing spondylitis. Findings and caveats of the study: What seemed typical of ankylosing spondylitis blood was a TCR beta motif built from 7 or 8 highly homologous variants. The disease-linked clones had a CD8+ phenotype and low blood frequencies. Disease-linked clones reportedly showed significant enrichment in matched ankylosing spondylitis synovial fluid.

The TCR beta libraries were generated through quantitative 5'-RACE incorporating molecular barcodes. TCRdb called the 5' RACE reads again in MiXCR, with one record for every CDR3 protein. The sample records approximately 250,000 distinct CDR3 sequences, more than 20% being singletons. On this clonotype: Its antigen is as yet unknown.

The CDR3 has 15 residues. The J segment lost 3 bases and the V segment lost 7 bases, leaving 8 bases of the junction unmatched. The germline CDR1 and CDR2 sequences are MNHNS and SASEGT. The receptor was derived from a male donor with ankylosing spondylitis or in good health (not recorded which). J is TRBJ2-7 and V is TRBV6-1, with TRBD1 matching 11 bases. The sequenced sample consisted of blood, either unsorted or a sorted T cell fraction (not recorded which). The CDR3 here is CASTRLGTGGYEQYF. The DNA for the CDR3 is TGTGCCAGCACCCGATTGGGGACAGGGGGCTACGAGCAGTACTTC.